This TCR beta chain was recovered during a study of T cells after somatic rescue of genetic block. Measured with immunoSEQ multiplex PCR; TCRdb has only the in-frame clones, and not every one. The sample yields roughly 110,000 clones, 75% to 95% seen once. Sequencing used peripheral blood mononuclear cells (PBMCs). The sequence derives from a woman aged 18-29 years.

CDR3 loop: CSVEGGNTIYF. The CDR3 nucleotides are TGCAGCGTTGAAGGTGGAAACACCATATATTTT. The chain combines TRBV29-1 with TRBJ1-3; D call uncertain. V lost 1 base and J lost 3, with 1 base in between. This CDR3 is built from 11 residues. Germline V gene data show CDR1 as SQVTM and CDR2 as ANQGSEA.